This TCR beta chain was obtained from a study of regulatory T cells in long-lasting Graves disease. CDR3 regions were amplified by Arm-PCR using iRepertoire HTBI primers to build TCR beta libraries. One entry per CDR3 protein, called by TCRdb with MiXCR from the multiplex PCR reads. The sample shows about 440,000 distinct CDR3 sequences, around 14% of them seen only once. The time point was: newly diagnosed GD, antithyroid drugs for less than 3 months. The TCR library was made from RNA extracted from PBMCs. In this sample, this clonotype turned up many times. This CDR3 is built from 16 residues. V lost 8 bases, J lost 8 bases, and 25 bases lay in between. CDR1 SGHTA and CDR2 FQGNSA come from the germline V gene. This sample also belongs to another study, concerning T cells in Graves' hyperthyroidism and ophthalmopathy.

The input for sequencing was peripheral blood mononuclear cells (PBMCs), taken at new diagnosis, from a patient treated with antithyroid drugs. The genes are TRBV7-2 and TRBJ2-1; possible D gene TRBD2, 7 bases. This TCR was sampled from a woman aged 25 to 45 with Graves disease. This CDR3 reads CASAPQGSGRGDEQFF. The CDR3 DNA reads as TGTGCCAGCGCCCCTCAGGGTAGTGGGAGGGGGGATGAGCAGTTCTTC.